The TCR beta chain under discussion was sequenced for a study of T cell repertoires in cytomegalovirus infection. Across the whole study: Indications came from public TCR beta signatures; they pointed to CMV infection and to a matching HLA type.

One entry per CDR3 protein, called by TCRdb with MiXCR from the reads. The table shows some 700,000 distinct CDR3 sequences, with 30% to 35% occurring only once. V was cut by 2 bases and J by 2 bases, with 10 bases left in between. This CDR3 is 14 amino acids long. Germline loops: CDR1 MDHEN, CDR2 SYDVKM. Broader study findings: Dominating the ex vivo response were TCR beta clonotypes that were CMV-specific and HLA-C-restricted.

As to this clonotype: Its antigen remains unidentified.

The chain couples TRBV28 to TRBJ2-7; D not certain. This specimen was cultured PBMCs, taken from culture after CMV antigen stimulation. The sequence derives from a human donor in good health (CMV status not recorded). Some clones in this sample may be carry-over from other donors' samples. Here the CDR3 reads CASSLRQNPYEQYF. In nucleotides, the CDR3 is TGTGCCAGCAGTTTAAGGCAGAACCCCTACGAGCAGTACTTC.